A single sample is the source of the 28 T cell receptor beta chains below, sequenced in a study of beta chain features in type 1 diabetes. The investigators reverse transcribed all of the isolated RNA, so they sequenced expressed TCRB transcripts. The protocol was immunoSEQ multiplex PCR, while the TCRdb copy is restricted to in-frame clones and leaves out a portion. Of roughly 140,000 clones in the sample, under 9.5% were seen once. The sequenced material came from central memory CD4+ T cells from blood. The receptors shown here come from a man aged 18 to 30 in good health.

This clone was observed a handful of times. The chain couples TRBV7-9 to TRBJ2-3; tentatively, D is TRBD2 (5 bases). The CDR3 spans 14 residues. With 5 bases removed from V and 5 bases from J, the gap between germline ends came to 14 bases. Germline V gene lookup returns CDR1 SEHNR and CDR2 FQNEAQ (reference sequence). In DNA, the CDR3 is TGTGCCAGCAGCAAAAGAGGCCGGGAAGATACGCAGTATTTT. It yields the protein CASSKRGREDTQYF.

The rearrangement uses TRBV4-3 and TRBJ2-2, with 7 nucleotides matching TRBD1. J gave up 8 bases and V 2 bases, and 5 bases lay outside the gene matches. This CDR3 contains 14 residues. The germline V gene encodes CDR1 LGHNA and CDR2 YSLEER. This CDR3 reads CASSQSTGTGELFF. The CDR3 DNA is TGCGCCAGCAGCCAATCGACAGGGACGGGGGAGCTGTTTTTT.

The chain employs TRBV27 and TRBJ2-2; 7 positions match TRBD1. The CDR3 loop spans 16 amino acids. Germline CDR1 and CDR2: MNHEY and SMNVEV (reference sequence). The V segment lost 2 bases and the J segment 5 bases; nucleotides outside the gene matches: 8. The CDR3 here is CASSLMGRGTTGELFF. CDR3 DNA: TGTGCCAGCAGTTTAATGGGCAGGGGGACGACCGGGGAGCTGTTTTTT.

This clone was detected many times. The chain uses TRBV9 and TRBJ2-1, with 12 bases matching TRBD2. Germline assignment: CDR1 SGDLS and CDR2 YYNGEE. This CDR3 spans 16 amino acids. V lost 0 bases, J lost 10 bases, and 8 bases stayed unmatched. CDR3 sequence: CASSVAGTSGRYEQFF. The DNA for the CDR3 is TGTGCCAGCAGCGTAGCCGGGACTAGCGGGCGGTACGAGCAGTTCTTC.

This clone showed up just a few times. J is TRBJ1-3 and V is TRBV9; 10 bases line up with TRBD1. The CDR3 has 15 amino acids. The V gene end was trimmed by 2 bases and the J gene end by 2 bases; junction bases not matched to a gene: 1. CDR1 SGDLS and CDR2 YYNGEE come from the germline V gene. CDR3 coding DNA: TGTGCCAGCAGCGTCGGGACAGGGGCTGGAAACACCATATATTTT. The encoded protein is CASSVGTGAGNTIYF.

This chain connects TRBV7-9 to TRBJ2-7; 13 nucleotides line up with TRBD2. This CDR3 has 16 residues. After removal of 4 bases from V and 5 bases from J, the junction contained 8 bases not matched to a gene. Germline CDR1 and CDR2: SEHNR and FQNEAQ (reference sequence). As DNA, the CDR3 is TGTGCCAGCAGCTATCAGACTAGCGGGAGGATCGACGAGCAGTACTTC. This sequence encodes CASSYQTSGRIDEQYF.

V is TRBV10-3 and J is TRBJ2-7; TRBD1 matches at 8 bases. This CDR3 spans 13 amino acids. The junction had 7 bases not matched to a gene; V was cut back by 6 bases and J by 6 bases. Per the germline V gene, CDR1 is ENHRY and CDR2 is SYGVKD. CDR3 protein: CAIRLTGEVEQYF. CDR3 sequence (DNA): TGTGCCATCAGGTTGACAGGGGAAGTCGAGCAGTACTTC.

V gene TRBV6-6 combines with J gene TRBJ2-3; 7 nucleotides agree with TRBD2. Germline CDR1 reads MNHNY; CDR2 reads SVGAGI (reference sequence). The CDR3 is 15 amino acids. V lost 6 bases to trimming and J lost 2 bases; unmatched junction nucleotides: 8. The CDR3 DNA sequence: TGTGCCAGCAGCTCAAGCGGGGCCATCACAGATACGCAGTATTTT. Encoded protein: CASSSSGAITDTQYF.

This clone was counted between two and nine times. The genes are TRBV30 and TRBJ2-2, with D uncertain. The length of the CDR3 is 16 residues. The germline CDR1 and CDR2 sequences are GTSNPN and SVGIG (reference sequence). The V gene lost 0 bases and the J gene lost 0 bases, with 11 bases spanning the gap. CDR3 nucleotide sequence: TGTGCCTGGAGTGTTATGAGTTCTCCGAACACCGGGGAGCTGTTTTTT. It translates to CAWSVMSSPNTGELFF. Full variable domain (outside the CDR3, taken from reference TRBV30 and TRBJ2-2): SQTIHQWPATLVQPVGSPLSLECTVEGTSNPNLYWYRQAAGRGLQLLFYSVGIGQISSEVPQNLSASRPQDRQFILSSKKLLLSDSGFYLCAWSVMSSPNTGELFFGEGSRLTVL.

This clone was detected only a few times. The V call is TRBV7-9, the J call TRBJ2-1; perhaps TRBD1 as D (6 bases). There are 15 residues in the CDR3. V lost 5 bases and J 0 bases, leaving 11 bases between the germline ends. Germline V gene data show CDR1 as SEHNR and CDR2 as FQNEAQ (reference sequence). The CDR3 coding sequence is TGTGCCAGCAGCCCCCAGGGGCTCTCCTACAATGAGCAGTTCTTC. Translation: CASSPQGLSYNEQFF.

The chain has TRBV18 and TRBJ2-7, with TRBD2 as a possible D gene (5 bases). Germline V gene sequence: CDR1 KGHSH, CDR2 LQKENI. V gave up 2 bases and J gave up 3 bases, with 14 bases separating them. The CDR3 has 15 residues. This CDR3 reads CASSPTPRASYEQYF. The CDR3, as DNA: TGTGCCAGCTCACCAACCCCGCGGGCGAGCTACGAGCAGTACTTC.

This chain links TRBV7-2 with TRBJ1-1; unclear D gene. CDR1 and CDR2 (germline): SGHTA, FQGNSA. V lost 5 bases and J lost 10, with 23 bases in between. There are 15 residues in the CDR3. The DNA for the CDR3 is TGTGCCAGCAGCCCGGGAGAACACGAGACCACGACAGCTTTCTTT. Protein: CASSPGEHETTTAFF.

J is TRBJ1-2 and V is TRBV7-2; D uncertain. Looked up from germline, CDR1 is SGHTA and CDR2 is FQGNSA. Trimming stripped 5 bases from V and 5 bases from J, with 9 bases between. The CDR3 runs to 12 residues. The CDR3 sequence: CASSANRYGYTF. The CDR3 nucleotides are TGTGCCAGCAGCGCCAACAGATATGGCTACACCTTC.

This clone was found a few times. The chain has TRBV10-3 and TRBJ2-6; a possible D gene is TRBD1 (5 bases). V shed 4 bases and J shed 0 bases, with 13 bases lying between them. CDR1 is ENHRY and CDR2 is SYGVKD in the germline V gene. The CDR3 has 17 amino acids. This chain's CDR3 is CAISGRVPYSGANVLTF. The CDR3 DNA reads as TGTGCCATCAGTGGCAGGGTTCCCTACTCTGGGGCCAACGTCCTGACTTTC.

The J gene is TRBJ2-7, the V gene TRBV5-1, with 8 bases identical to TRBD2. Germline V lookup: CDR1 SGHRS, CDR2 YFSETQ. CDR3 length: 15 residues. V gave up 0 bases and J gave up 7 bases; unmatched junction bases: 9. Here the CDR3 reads CASSLATSEGDEQYF. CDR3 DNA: TGCGCCAGCAGCTTGGCGACTAGCGAGGGGGATGAGCAGTACTTC.

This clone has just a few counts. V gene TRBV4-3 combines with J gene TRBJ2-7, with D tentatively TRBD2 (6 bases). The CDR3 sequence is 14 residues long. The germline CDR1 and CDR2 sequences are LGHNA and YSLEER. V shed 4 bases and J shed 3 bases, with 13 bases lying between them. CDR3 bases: TGCGCCAGCAGCCCAGCGGGCTCACACTACGAGCAGTACTTC. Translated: CASSPAGSHYEQYF.

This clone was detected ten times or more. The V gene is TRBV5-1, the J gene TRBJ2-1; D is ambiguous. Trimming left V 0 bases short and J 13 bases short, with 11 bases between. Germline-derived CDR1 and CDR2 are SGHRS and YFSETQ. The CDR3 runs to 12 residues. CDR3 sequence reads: CASSLDQEGQFF. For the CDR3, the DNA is TGCGCCAGCAGCTTGGATCAGGAAGGCCAGTTCTTC.

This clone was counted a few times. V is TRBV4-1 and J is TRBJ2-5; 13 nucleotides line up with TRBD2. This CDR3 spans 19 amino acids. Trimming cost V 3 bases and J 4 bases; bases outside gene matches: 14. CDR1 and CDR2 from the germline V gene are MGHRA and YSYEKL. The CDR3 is CASSHTSGRASGDRETQYF. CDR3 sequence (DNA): TGCGCCAGCAGCCATACTAGCGGGAGGGCCTCTGGGGATCGAGAGACCCAGTACTTC.

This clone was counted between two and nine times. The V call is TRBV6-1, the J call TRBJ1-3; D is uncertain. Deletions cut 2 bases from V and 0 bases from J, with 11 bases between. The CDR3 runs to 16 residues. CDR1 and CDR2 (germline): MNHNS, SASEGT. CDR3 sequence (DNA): TGTGCCAGCAGTGAACGCCTTGGGAGCTCTGGAAACACCATATATTTT. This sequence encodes CASSERLGSSGNTIYF.

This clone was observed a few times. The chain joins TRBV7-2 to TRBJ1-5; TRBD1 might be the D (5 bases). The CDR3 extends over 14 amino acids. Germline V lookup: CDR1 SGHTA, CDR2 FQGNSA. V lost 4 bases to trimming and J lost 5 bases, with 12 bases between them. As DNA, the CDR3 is TGTGCCAGCAGCTCGGGCCAGGGCGATCAGCCCCAGCATTTT. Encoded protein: CASSSGQGDQPQHF.

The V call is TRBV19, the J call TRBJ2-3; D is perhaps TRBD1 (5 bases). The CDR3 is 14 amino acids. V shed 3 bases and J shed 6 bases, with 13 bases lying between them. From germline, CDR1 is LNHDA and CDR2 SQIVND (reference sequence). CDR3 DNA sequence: TGTGCCAGTAGTATTGCCCCAGGGTGGGATACGCAGTATTTT. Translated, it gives CASSIAPGWDTQYF. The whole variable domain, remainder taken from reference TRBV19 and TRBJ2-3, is DGGITQSPKYLFRKEGQNVTLSCEQNLNHDAMYWYRQDPGQGLRLIYYSQIVNDFQKGDIAEGYSVSREKKESFPLTVTSAQKNPTAFYLCASSIAPGWDTQYFGPGTRLTVL.

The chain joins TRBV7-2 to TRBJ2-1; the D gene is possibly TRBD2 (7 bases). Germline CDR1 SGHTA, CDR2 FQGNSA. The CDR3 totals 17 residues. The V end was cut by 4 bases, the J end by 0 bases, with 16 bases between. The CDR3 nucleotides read TGTGCCAGCAGCTCCAGCAAGGGGGGGGTCTCCTACAATGAGCAGTTCTTC. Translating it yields CASSSSKGGVSYNEQFF.

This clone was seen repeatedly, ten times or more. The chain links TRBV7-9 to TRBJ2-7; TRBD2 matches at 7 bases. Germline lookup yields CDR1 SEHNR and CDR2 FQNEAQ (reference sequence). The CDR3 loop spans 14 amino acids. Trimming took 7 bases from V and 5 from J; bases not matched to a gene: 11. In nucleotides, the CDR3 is TGTGCCAGCAACCCCAGCGGGACCGGGGACGAGCAGTACTTC. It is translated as CASNPSGTGDEQYF. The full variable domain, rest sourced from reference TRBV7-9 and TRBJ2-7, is DTGVSQNPRHKITKRGQNVTFRCDPISEHNRLYWYRQTLGQGPEFLTYFQNEAQLEKSRLLSDRFSAERPKGSFSTLEIQRTEQGDSAMYLCASNPSGTGDEQYFGPGTRLTVT.

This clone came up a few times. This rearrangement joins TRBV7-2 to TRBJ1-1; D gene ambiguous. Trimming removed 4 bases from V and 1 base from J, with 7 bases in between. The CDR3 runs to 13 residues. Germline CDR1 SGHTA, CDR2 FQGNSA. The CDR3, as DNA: TGTGCCAGCAGCTCGCAGGAGAACACTGAAGCTTTCTTT. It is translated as CASSSQENTEAFF. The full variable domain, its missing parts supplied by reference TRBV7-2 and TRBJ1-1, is GAGVSQSPSNKVTEKGKDVELRCDPISGHTALYWYRQSLGQGLEFLIYFQGNSAPDKSGLPSDRFSAERTGGSVSTLTIQRTQQEDSAVYLCASSSQENTEAFFGQGTRLTVV.

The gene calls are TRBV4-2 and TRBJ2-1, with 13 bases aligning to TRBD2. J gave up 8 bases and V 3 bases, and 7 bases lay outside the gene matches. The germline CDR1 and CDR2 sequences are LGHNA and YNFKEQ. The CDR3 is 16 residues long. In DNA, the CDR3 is TGTGCCAGCAGCCAGCTCACTAGCGGGAGGGTCGATGAGCAGTTCTTC. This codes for CASSQLTSGRVDEQFF.

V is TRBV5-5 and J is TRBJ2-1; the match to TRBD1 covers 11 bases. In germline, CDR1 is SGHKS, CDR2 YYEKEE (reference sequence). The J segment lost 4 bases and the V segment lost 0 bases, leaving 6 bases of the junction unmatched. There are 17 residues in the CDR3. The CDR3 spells CASSLEWGTGGYNEQFF. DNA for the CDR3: TGTGCCAGCAGCTTGGAGTGGGGGACAGGGGGATACAATGAGCAGTTCTTC.

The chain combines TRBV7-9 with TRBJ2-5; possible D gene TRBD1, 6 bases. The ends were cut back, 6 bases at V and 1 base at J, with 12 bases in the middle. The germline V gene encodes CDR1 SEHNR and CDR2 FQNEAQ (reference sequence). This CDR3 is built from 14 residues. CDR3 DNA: TGTGCCAGCAGTCCCGGGACAACCCAAGAGACCCAGTACTTC. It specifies CASSPGTTQETQYF. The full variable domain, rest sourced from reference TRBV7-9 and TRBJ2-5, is DTGVSQNPRHKITKRGQNVTFRCDPISEHNRLYWYRQTLGQGPEFLTYFQNEAQLEKSRLLSDRFSAERPKGSFSTLEIQRTEQGDSAMYLCASSPGTTQETQYFGPGTRLLVL.

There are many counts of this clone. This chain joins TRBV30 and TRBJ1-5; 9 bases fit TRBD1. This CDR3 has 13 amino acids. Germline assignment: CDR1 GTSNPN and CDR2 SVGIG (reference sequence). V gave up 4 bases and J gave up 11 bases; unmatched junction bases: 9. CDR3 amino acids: CAWTRQGEASQHF. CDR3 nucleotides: TGTGCCTGGACCCGACAGGGGGAGGCCTCCCAGCATTTT.